This TCR beta chain was profiled in a study of blood T cell repertoires in COVID-19. Across the study: PBMCs, B-cell-depleted T cells, or T cells were the source of the cDNA or gDNA that made up the material.

In this sample, this clone turned up once. Authors' data handling: Reference gene primer amplification in the assay estimated nucleated cell counts. Using immunoSEQ multiplex PCR, the repertoire was profiled, and TCRdb retains in-frame clones only, with some absent. Clonal size and the V and J genes are those of that table, whereas D and trimming came from the DNA. The data contain 200,000 to 250,000 clones, around 80% of them singletons. This clonotype was obtained from a woman older than 75 with active or convalescent COVID-19. Material: peripheral blood.

In DNA, the CDR3 is TGTGCCAGCAGCCCCTTCCTCGGACAGGGGGCGAAAGAGACCCAGTACTTC. Protein sequence: CASSPFLGQGAKETQYF. The chain joins TRBV7-2 to TRBJ2-5; 11 nucleotides align to TRBD1. Germline V gene lookup returns CDR1 SGHTA and CDR2 FQGNSA. Trimming took 5 bases from V and 3 from J; bases not matched to a gene: 11. The CDR3 has 17 residues. The whole variable domain, remainder taken from reference TRBV7-2 and TRBJ2-5, is GAGVSQSPSNKVTEKGKDVELRCDPISGHTALYWYRQSLGQGLEFLIYFQGNSAPDKSGLPSDRFSAERTGGSVSTLTIQRTQQEDSAVYLCASSPFLGQGAKETQYFGPGTRLLVL.